The T cell receptor (beta chain) under discussion was sequenced for a study of shared clonotypes between healthy human individuals. Study overall: Every donor yielded three CD4 naive, three CD4 memory, two CD8 naive and one CD8 memory plate.

V was pared by 5 bases and J by 2 bases, with 8 bases of the junction left unmatched. CDR1 is MNHNS and CDR2 is SASEGT in the germline V gene. CDR3 length: 15 residues. For sorted subsets, 150 to 200 ng DNA per replicate equaled about 30,000 T cell genomes. Profiling relied on immunoSEQ multiplex PCR, and the TCRdb table lists in-frame clones only, not all of them. Here the sample spans about 820,000 clones, almost 95% being singletons. CD45RO negativity and positive selection for CCR7 defined naive CD8 cells, a population that excluded terminally differentiated effector memory CD45RA+ cells. What was sequenced was naive CD8+ T cells sorted from blood. The clonotype comes from a man aged 30 to 45 in good health. The gene calls are TRBV6-1 and TRBJ2-7; 8 bases match TRBD1. The DNA of the CDR3 is TGTGCCAGCAGTACCTCCGGGACAGGTGCCTACGAGCAGTACTTC. Its protein is CASSTSGTGAYEQYF.